Listed below are T cell receptor beta chains from one sample, sequenced in a study of relationships among human T cell subsets. MiXCR, applied by TCRdb to the multiplex PCR reads, yields one record per CDR3 protein. The sample includes several thousand distinct CDR3 sequences, around 49% of them seen just once. Sequencing was performed on memory T cells sorted from blood. All receptors come from a man aged 35-49 years in good health. The CDR3 runs from the conserved cysteine through the conserved F or W. A D gene is named only where the DNA matches it firmly. Rows may omit the clone size; those that give it use once, few, many or a size class.

d_call,v_call,clone_size,cdr3_length,j_call,cdr3_aa,cdr3_nt
.,TRBV11-2,.,13,TRBJ2-7,CASSKSRGGEQYF,TGTGCCAGCAGCAAGAGCAGGGGAGGGGAGCAGTACTTC
.,TRBV12-3/TRBV12-4,.,12,TRBJ2-7,CASSPSPNEQYF,TGTGCCAGCAGTCCTTCTCCTAACGAGCAGTACTTC
TRBD1,TRBV5-1,.,15,TRBJ1-4,CASRPGQGGTEKLFF,TGCGCCAGCAGACCCGGACAGGGAGGGACTGAAAAACTGTTTTTT
.,TRBV20-1,.,15,TRBJ2-3,CSAHGGAGSTDTQYF,TGCAGTGCTCATGGGGGGGCTGGAAGCACAGATACGCAGTATTTT
.,TRBV5-1,.,16,TRBJ1-3,CASSPGERLSGNTIYF,TGCGCCAGCAGCCCCGGGGAGCGACTCTCTGGAAACACCATATATTTT
.,TRBV5-6,.,14,TRBJ1-4,CASSFWGYNEKLFF,TGTGCCAGCAGCTTTTGGGGCTACAATGAAAAACTGTTTTTT
.,TRBV20-1,few,13,TRBJ2-7,CSVGSPRGYEQYF,TGCAGTGTAGGGAGTCCCCGAGGCTACGAGCAGTACTTC
.,TRBV11-1,.,13,TRBJ1-1,CASSLWQNTEAFF,TGTGCCAGCAGCTTGTGGCAAAACACTGAAGCTTTCTTT
.,TRBV14,.,15,TRBJ1-2,CASSQADWPRYGYTF,TGTGCCAGCAGCCAAGCGGACTGGCCTAGATATGGCTACACCTTC
.,TRBV11-2,.,16,TRBJ1-4,CASSLDSTGPIQQLFF,TGTGCCAGCAGCTTAGATAGTACGGGGCCTATTCAGCAACTGTTTTTT
.,TRBV14,few,15,TRBJ2-7,CASSQGIGASYEQYF,TGTGCCAGCAGCCAAGGGATCGGTGCATCCTACGAGCAGTACTTC
.,TRBV28,once,14,TRBJ1-2,CASSLSTLGYGYTF,TGTGCCAGCAGTTTGAGCACCTTAGGATATGGCTACACCTTC
.,TRBV6-1,.,15,TRBJ1-5,CASSDEVGGNQPQHF,TGTGCCAGCAGTGATGAGGTGGGGGGCAATCAGCCCCAGCATTTT
.,TRBV27,few,15,TRBJ2-1,CASSRAGAGYNEQFF,TGTGCCAGCAGCCGAGCCGGAGCGGGCTACAATGAGCAGTTCTTC
TRBD1,TRBV19,.,16,TRBJ1-2,CASSIDGGGGADGYTF,TGTGCCAGTAGTATAGATGGTGGAGGGGGCGCGGATGGCTACACCTTC
.,TRBV18,.,19,TRBJ1-1,CASSSGLRTQVFPFTEAFF,TGTGCCAGCTCATCCGGGCTCCGGACACAGGTTTTCCCTTTCACTGAAGCTTTCTTT
.,TRBV14,.,13,TRBJ2-3,CASSQDHTDTQYF,TGTGCCAGCAGCCAGGACCACACAGATACGCAGTATTTT
.,TRBV20-1,.,14,TRBJ2-7,CSARSTPQAYEQYF,TGCAGTGCTAGATCTACCCCCCAGGCATACGAGCAGTACTTC
.,TRBV20-1,.,14,TRBJ2-7,CSARVAGNSYEQYF,TGCAGTGCTAGAGTGGCAGGGAACTCCTACGAGCAGTACTTC
TRBD2,TRBV28,.,16,TRBJ2-2,CASRTSGGASTGELFF,TGTGCCAGCCGGACTAGCGGGGGGGCCAGTACCGGGGAGCTGTTTTTT
.,TRBV20-1,few,13,TRBJ2-7,CSASPTRRNEQYF,TGCAGTGCGTCGCCGACTAGGAGGAACGAGCAGTACTTC
TRBD2,TRBV6-5,.,15,TRBJ2-1,CASSDGAGGQNEQFF,TGTGCCAGCAGCGACGGGGCGGGAGGGCAGAATGAGCAGTTCTTC
.,TRBV5-4,.,14,TRBJ2-5,CASSLSQGAETQYF,TGTGCCAGCAGCTTAAGTCAGGGTGCAGAGACCCAGTACTTC